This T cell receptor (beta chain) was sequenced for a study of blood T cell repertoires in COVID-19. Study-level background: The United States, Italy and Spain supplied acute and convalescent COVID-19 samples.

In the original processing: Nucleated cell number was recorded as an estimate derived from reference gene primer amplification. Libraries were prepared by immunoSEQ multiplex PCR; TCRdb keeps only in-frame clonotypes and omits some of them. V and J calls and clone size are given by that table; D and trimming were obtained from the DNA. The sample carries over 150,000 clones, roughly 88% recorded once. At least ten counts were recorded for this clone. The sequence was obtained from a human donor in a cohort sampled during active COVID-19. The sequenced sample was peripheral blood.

The CDR3 nucleotides read TGTGCCAGCAGTTTAGGAAACAGGGGACTCTATGGCTACACCTTC. Protein product: CASSLGNRGLYGYTF. The rearrangement joins TRBV28 to TRBJ1-2, with TRBD1 matching over 7 bases. With V trimmed by 2 bases and J by 4 bases, 7 bases remained unmatched. The CDR3 loop spans 15 amino acids. Germline lookup yields CDR1 MDHEN and CDR2 SYDVKM.